This T cell receptor beta chain appears in the sequencing data of a study of somatic mutations in cytotoxic T cells in rheumatoid arthritis. For this clone: Its antigen is unknown.

Only in-frame clones appear in the TCRdb table, and some are missing; sequencing was by immunoSEQ multiplex PCR. The sample yields around 23,000 clones, approximately 80% seen once. V shed 2 bases, J shed 5 bases, and the junction held 16 bases outside the gene matches. Germline lookup yields CDR1 SGHDN and CDR2 FVKESK. The length of the CDR3 is 20 residues. Study results and caveats: CD8+ clonality rose with age in rheumatoid arthritis patients, unlike in healthy controls.

The chain combines TRBV14 with TRBJ1-5, with 12 bases fitting TRBD1. Source material: CD8+ T cells sorted from blood. The receptor's source is an adult with rheumatoid arthritis. The CDR3 spells CASSQPRTITGTGGYQPQHF. The DNA for the CDR3 is TGTGCCAGCAGCCAACCAAGAACTATAACCGGGACAGGGGGCTATCAGCCCCAGCATTTT.